This T cell receptor (beta chain) comes out of a study of a mutant IDH1 vaccine in newly diagnosed glioma. Study-level background: Earlier treatment was radiotherapy, temozolomide, or both, with most getting both. Regarding the study as a whole: Changes to the top peripheral T cell clonotypes appeared unrelated to pseudoprogression.

Germline V gene sequence: CDR1 LNHDA, CDR2 SQIVND (reference sequence). V lost 4 bases, J lost 0 bases, and 16 bases lay in between. The CDR3 contains 18 residues. Time point here: baseline, week 1 (first vaccination visit). Treatment in this sample: pre-vaccination baseline after standard-of-care therapy. Assay: immunoSEQ multiplex PCR; the TCRdb copy retains only in-frame clones and omits some. The sample shows tens of thousands of clones, 75% to 95% of them seen only once. Concerning this clone itself: Its antigen is currently unknown.

The chain links TRBV19 to TRBJ2-6, with D possibly TRBD2 on 6 matching bases. The receptor was derived from a man between 45 and 60 years old with glioma. The sample here was PBMCs, taken from a glioma patient treated with radiotherapy, temozolomide or both. The CDR3 nucleotides are TGTGCCAGTAGTACGTCGGGACTCTGGAACTCTGGGGCCAACGTCCTGACTTTC. Amino acids: CASSTSGLWNSGANVLTF.